This T cell receptor (beta chain) was documented in a study of post-analysis software for immune sequencing data. Overall study context: Relapsing-remitting, secondary progressive and progressive-relapsing courses of multiple sclerosis were included.

The TCR beta cDNA libraries carried unique molecular identifiers. A single record per CDR3 protein comes from TCRdb applying MiXCR to the PCR reads. The sample has approximately 770,000 distinct CDR3 sequences; about 43% are singletons. As concerns this clonotype: Its target is unknown.

The V end was cut by 1 base, the J end by 4 bases, with 14 bases between. There are 15 residues in the CDR3. The germline V gene has CDR1 SGHDT and CDR2 YYEEEE. Study findings and constraints: When patients were compared with controls, roughly five TRBV segments were more frequent, TRBV5-6, TRBV5-1 and TRBV20-1 among them. When compared against controls, multiple sclerosis patients showed significantly lower normalized Chao1 diversity. When the samples were clustered directly with F measure, those that had been prepared in the same batch showed strong co-clustering.

The TCR was taken from a girl aged 5-17 years with multiple sclerosis. The V call is TRBV5-6, the J call TRBJ1-2; D may be TRBD1 (5 bases). Sequenced input: blood. CDR3: CASSLTGGLGYGYTF. In nucleotides, the CDR3 is TGTGCCAGCAGCTTGACCGGGGGTCTGGGCTATGGCTACACCTTC.